What follows are 27 T cell receptor beta chains derived from one specimen sequenced in a study of T cells in Graves' hyperthyroidism and ophthalmopathy. Amplification of TCR beta CDR3 regions was performed using RNA transcripts as template. Carried out on the TCR CDR3, a first-round RT-PCR used the HTBI primer set. TCRdb used MiXCR to reprocess the multiplex PCR reads, holding one entry per CDR3 protein. The sample consists of around 520,000 distinct CDR3 sequences, around 14% of them appearing once. Source material: blood. Receptors were obtained from a woman in her late teens or twenties with Graves' hyperthyroidism.

At least ten counts were recorded for this clonotype. The V call is TRBV12-3 or TRBV12-4, the J call TRBJ1-2; D might be TRBD1 (5 bases). V was trimmed by 10 bases and J by 0 bases, leaving 15 bases between them. CDR3 length: 14 amino acids. CDR3 DNA: TGTGCCACCCGGGGGGAGACTGCTAACTATGGCTACACCTTC. This encodes CATRGETANYGYTF.

V is TRBV5-6 and J is TRBJ1-4; D possibly corresponds to TRBD1 (5 bases). This CDR3 contains 17 residues. Germline CDR1 SGHDT, CDR2 YYEEEE. V lost 2 bases, J lost 8 bases, and 22 bases lay in between. DNA of the CDR3: TGTGCCAGCAGCTTACCCTGGGGACCCCCCGAGGAAGAAAAACTGTTTTTT. This encodes CASSLPWGPPEEEKLFF.

The J gene is TRBJ1-3, the V gene TRBV20-1, with no clear D. V dropped 5 bases and J dropped 4 bases, with 12 bases sitting between them. The CDR3 consists of 13 residues. CDR1 and CDR2 from the germline V gene are DFQATT and SNEGSKA (reference sequence). CDR3 sequence (DNA): TGCAGTGCTCGGGTGGTGGGCGGAAACACCATATATTTT. It codes for CSARVVGGNTIYF.

The table lists this clonotype with many counts. The chain combines TRBV28 with TRBJ2-2, with 7 bases identical to TRBD1. The CDR3 sequence is 16 residues long. CDR1 MDHEN and CDR2 SYDVKM come from the germline V gene. V gave up 6 bases and J gave up 0 bases; unmatched junction bases: 7. CDR3 bases: TGTGCCAGCAGCCCCGGGACAGAGGCGAACACCGGGGAGCTGTTTTTT. This encodes CASSPGTEANTGELFF.

This clonotype was seen many times. This sequence joins TRBV30 and TRBJ2-1; TRBD2 aligns across 8 bases. Germline loops: CDR1 GTSNPN, CDR2 SVGIG (reference sequence). The CDR3 totals 16 residues. J lost 2 bases, V lost 1 base, and 7 bases had no gene match. The CDR3 here is CAWSEGTSGAYNEQFF. CDR3 bases: TGTGCCTGGAGTGAGGGAACTAGCGGAGCCTACAATGAGCAGTTCTTC. Combining the CDR3 with reference TRBV30 and TRBJ2-1 gives the whole variable domain SQTIHQWPATLVQPVGSPLSLECTVEGTSNPNLYWYRQAAGRGLQLLFYSVGIGQISSEVPQNLSASRPQDRQFILSSKKLLLSDSGFYLCAWSEGTSGAYNEQFFGPGTRLTVL.

The J gene is TRBJ2-1, the V gene TRBV3-1; 8 bases match TRBD2. J was trimmed by 7 bases and V by 4 bases; bases with no gene match: 9. The CDR3 runs to 15 residues. CDR1 and CDR2 from the germline V gene are LGHDT and YNNKEL (reference sequence). The CDR3 bases are TGTGCCAGCAGCCTGCCGAGCGGGAGCAGTAATGAGCAGTTCTTC. It codes for CASSLPSGSSNEQFF.

This clonotype has a count of ten or more. The rearrangement joins TRBV6-6 to TRBJ2-7; D possibly corresponds to TRBD1 (6 bases). V lost 2 bases and J lost 4, with 12 bases in between. The CDR3 length is 14 residues. Germline CDR1 reads MNHNY; CDR2 reads SVGAGI (reference sequence). This chain's CDR3 is CASSYDGRGYEQYF. CDR3 sequence (DNA): TGTGCCAGCAGTTACGATGGCAGGGGATACGAGCAGTACTTC.

This clonotype was found a few times. The chain couples TRBV20-1 to TRBJ2-1; tentatively, D is TRBD1 or TRBD2 (5 bases each). The CDR3 extends over 15 amino acids. V was clipped by 8 bases and J by 5 bases, with 22 bases between them. Looked up from germline, CDR1 is DFQATT and CDR2 is SNEGSKA (reference sequence). The CDR3 sequence: CSPYYSARGDNEQFF. The CDR3 coding sequence is TGCAGTCCGTACTATAGCGCCAGAGGGGACAATGAGCAGTTCTTC.

This clonotype has more than one count but fewer than ten. The chain combines TRBV30 with TRBJ1-5; D gene uncertain. The CDR3 has 13 residues. V lost 2 bases to trimming and J lost 5 bases, with 10 bases between them. CDR1 and CDR2 (germline): GTSNPN, SVGIG (reference sequence). CDR3 sequence reads: CAWSPHGDQPQHF. In nucleotides, the CDR3 is TGTGCCTGGAGTCCCCATGGGGATCAGCCCCAGCATTTT.

Many counts were recorded for this clonotype. V is TRBV12-3 or TRBV12-4 and J is TRBJ2-5, with D tentatively TRBD2 (6 bases). Between the trimmed V and J ends, which lost 4 bases and 2 bases, there was a span of 11 bases. The CDR3 loop spans 14 amino acids. The CDR3 DNA sequence: TGTGCCAGCAGTTGGGGGGAAGGGCAAGAGACCCAGTACTTC. Protein: CASSWGEGQETQYF.

This clonotype came up many times. The rearrangement joins TRBV13 to TRBJ2-2; the D gene is possibly TRBD1 (6 bases). The CDR3 has 15 amino acids. Trimming cost V 4 bases and J 2 bases, with 11 bases left between them. Germline loops: CDR1 PRHDT, CDR2 FYEKMQ (reference sequence). This CDR3 is CASSSADSNTGELFF. DNA for the CDR3: TGTGCCAGCAGCTCCGCGGACAGTAACACCGGGGAGCTGTTTTTT.

J is TRBJ2-2 and V is TRBV4-1; possibly TRBD2 for D (6 bases). The V gene lost 0 bases and the J gene lost 7 bases, with 9 bases spanning the gap. The CDR3 has 14 amino acids. Germline V CDR1 and CDR2: MGHRA, YSYEKL. The CDR3 loop reads CASSQDREYGELFF. DNA for the CDR3: TGCGCCAGCAGCCAAGATCGGGAGTACGGGGAGCTGTTTTTT.

This clonotype was recorded many times. The chain links TRBV11-2 to TRBJ1-1; D call uncertain. Germline V gene sequence: CDR1 SGHAT, CDR2 FQNNGV. V lost 6 bases, J lost 1 base, and 9 bases lay in between. The CDR3 is 13 residues long. CDR3 residues: CASRRARNTEAFF. DNA for the CDR3: TGTGCCAGCAGGAGAGCCAGGAACACTGAAGCTTTCTTT.

This clonotype occurred a few times. The CDR3 sequence is CATSREGVDYGYTF. CDR3 DNA: TGTGCCACCAGCAGGGAGGGTGTGGACTATGGCTACACCTTC. The rearrangement links TRBV15 to TRBJ1-2; no clear D. The CDR3 has 14 amino acids. The ends were cut back, 3 bases at V and 3 bases at J, with 11 bases in the middle. The germline V gene has CDR1 LNHNV and CDR2 YYDKDF (reference sequence).

This clonotype was seen many times. This chain connects TRBV5-1 to TRBJ1-5; D is uncertain. Trimming took 0 bases from V and 7 from J, leaving 11 bases between them. Germline assignment: CDR1 SGHRS and CDR2 YFSETQ. The CDR3 has 14 amino acids. The CDR3 DNA reads TGCGCCAGCAGCTTGGGGGGAGATGGGCAGCCCCAGCATTTT. Translating it yields CASSLGGDGQPQHF.

This clonotype appeared many times. The chain has TRBV27 and TRBJ1-1, with D possibly matching TRBD1 (5 bases). The CDR3 contains 14 residues. Trimming took off 4 bases at V and 7 bases at J, with 16 bases between the two ends. CDR1 MNHEY and CDR2 SMNVEV come from the germline V gene (reference sequence). In DNA, the CDR3 is TGTGCCAGCAGTTCGGGCGTGCTGGGGGTTGAAGCTTTCTTT. This gives the protein CASSSGVLGVEAFF.

This clonotype was detected ten times or more. The V gene is TRBV7-2, the J gene TRBJ1-2; D ambiguous. Germline assignment: CDR1 SGHTA and CDR2 FQGNSA. V lost 4 bases and J lost 4, with 13 bases in between. The CDR3 length is 14 residues. Here the CDR3 DNA reads TGTGCCAGCAGCTCCAAGTCGTTGGCCTATGGCTACACCTTC. It codes for CASSSKSLAYGYTF.

This clonotype was detected ten times or more. V usage is TRBV10-3 and J usage is TRBJ2-5, with TRBD2 as a possible D gene (6 bases). V was shortened by 6 bases and J by 2 bases, with 13 bases between the two germline ends. Germline V gives CDR1 ENHRY, CDR2 SYGVKD. The CDR3 contains 14 residues. The CDR3 DNA is TGTGCCATCAGGGACGAGCGGGTTCAAGAGACCCAGTACTTC. It translates to CAIRDERVQETQYF.

CDR3 amino acids: CASSSRTSGNYEQYF. DNA of the CDR3: TGTGCCAGCAGTTCAAGGACTAGCGGGAACTACGAGCAGTACTTC. This rearrangement joins TRBV12-3 or TRBV12-4 to TRBJ2-7; 12 positions match TRBD2. CDR3 length: 15 amino acids. Trimming removed 4 bases from V and 3 bases from J; junction bases left unmatched: 4.

This clonotype has at least ten counts. The rearrangement joins TRBV20-1 to TRBJ1-4; no firm D call. The germline V gene has CDR1 DFQATT and CDR2 SNEGSKA (reference sequence). Trimming stripped 7 bases from V and 0 bases from J, with 9 bases between. CDR3 length: 13 residues. CDR3 region: CSGGQSTNEKLFF. CDR3 coding DNA: TGCAGTGGAGGGCAGTCAACTAATGAAAAACTGTTTTTT.

This clonotype was picked up many times. In DNA form, the CDR3 reads TGTGCCAGCAGTTTGACTAGCGGGAACCCGTACGAGCAGTACTTC. It translates to CASSLTSGNPYEQYF. The rearrangement uses TRBV12-3 or TRBV12-4 and TRBJ2-7, with 11 bases identical to TRBD2. V lost 3 bases, J lost 4 bases, and 5 bases stayed unmatched. This CDR3 is built from 15 residues.

The table lists this clonotype with a few counts. V and J are TRBV6-2 or TRBV6-3 and TRBJ2-1, with TRBD2 as a possible D gene (6 bases). Looked up from germline, CDR1 is MNHEY and CDR2 is SVGEGT. The CDR3 extends over 16 amino acids. V lost 6 bases and J 7 bases, leaving 22 bases between the germline ends. The CDR3 nucleotides read TGTGCCAGCAGCCACGTGGCGGCGGGGCTGGAGAATGAGCAGTTCTTC. Encoded protein: CASSHVAAGLENEQFF.

This clonotype has ten or more counts. This sequence joins TRBV5-8 and TRBJ2-7; 11 bases line up with TRBD1. V was pared by 4 bases and J by 3 bases, with 6 bases of the junction left unmatched. Germline V CDR1 and CDR2: SGHTS, YDEGEE. CDR3 length: 15 amino acids. The CDR3 reads CASSAGQGGNYEQYF. CDR3 DNA sequence: TGTGCCAGCAGCGCGGGACAGGGGGGGAACTACGAGCAGTACTTC.

This clonotype was detected only a few times. This chain connects TRBV19 to TRBJ2-2; 16 nucleotides match TRBD2. V lost 9 bases, J lost 6 bases, and 4 bases stayed unmatched. This CDR3 has 15 residues. In germline, CDR1 is LNHDA, CDR2 SQIVND (reference sequence). This chain's CDR3 is CASGTSGRVSGELFF. The CDR3, as DNA: TGTGCCAGCGGGACTAGCGGGAGGGTCTCCGGGGAGCTGTTTTTT.

This clonotype was seen repeatedly, ten times or more. The chain couples TRBV7-3 to TRBJ2-2; perhaps TRBD1 as D (5 bases). CDR3 length: 16 amino acids. V was pared by 5 bases and J by 4 bases, with 17 bases between. Germline loops: CDR1 SGHTA, CDR2 FQGTGA. The CDR3 sequence: CASSPYPQGGTGELFF. The CDR3 DNA reads TGTGCCAGCAGCCCATACCCGCAGGGTGGCACCGGGGAGCTGTTTTTT.

At least ten counts were recorded for this clonotype. This sequence joins TRBV27 and TRBJ1-1; no clear D. This CDR3 contains 14 residues. Trimming took 6 bases from V and 0 from J, leaving 11 bases between them. CDR1 is MNHEY and CDR2 is SMNVEV in the germline V gene (reference sequence). CDR3 protein: CASSRFRVNTEAFF. CDR3 DNA sequence: TGTGCCAGCAGCCGGTTTCGGGTGAACACTGAAGCTTTCTTT.

This clonotype was seen a few times. This chain connects TRBV30 to TRBJ2-2, with 9 bases identical to TRBD1. V lost 5 bases to trimming and J lost 4 bases; unmatched junction nucleotides: 2. The CDR3 consists of 13 residues. The V gene's germline CDR1 is GTSNPN and CDR2 SVGIG (reference sequence). CDR3 residues: CAWRGQGTGELFF. The CDR3 DNA follows: TGTGCCTGGCGGGGACAGGGCACCGGGGAGCTGTTTTTT.